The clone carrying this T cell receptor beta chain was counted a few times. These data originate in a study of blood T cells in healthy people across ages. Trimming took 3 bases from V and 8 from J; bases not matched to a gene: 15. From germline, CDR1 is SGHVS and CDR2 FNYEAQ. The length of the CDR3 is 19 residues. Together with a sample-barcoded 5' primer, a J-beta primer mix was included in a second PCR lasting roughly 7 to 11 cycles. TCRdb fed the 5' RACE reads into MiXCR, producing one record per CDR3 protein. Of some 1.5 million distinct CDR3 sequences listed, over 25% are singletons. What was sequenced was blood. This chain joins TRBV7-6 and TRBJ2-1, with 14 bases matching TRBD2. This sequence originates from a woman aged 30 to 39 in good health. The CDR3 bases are TGTGCCAGCAGCTTCCCCCCGGGACTAGCGGGAGAGGGAGAGGATGAGCAGTTCTTC. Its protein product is CASSFPPGLAGEGEDEQFF.